This T cell receptor beta chain was documented in a study of response to subunit inactivated influenza vaccine. Whole-study results and caveats: Every seasonal influenza vaccination brings in few new T cells, the authors suggested.

One entry per CDR3 protein, called by TCRdb with MiXCR from the RT-PCR reads. The data show some 640,000 distinct CDR3 sequences, more than 11% seen once. V lost 0 bases and J 3 bases, leaving 9 bases between the germline ends. This CDR3 comprises 14 residues. Germline CDR1 SGHRS, CDR2 YFSETQ. There are a few counts of this clonotype. Its matching antigen is unknown. This chain uses TRBV5-1 with TRBJ1-2; D is undetermined. The sample was PBMCs from blood, taken roughly 15 days before vaccination. The receptor's source is a man aged 50 to 60 who received an inactivated influenza vaccine. The CDR3 spells CASSLEQKYYGYTF. CDR3 sequence (DNA): TGCGCCAGCAGCTTGGAGCAGAAATACTATGGCTACACCTTC.